The clone carrying this TCR beta chain was found many times. These data are taken from a study of CD4 and CD8 cells across lung adenocarcinoma regions. Donors had localized lung adenocarcinoma, a non-small cell lung cancer. Germline CDR1 is MNHNS and CDR2 is SASEGT. This CDR3 has 14 residues. V was clipped by 5 bases and J by 15 bases; unmatched bases: 15. TCRdb reanalysed the PCR reads using MiXCR and keeps one entry per CDR3 protein. There are about 19,000 distinct CDR3 sequences in the sample; roughly 46% occur only once, and roughly 19% lies in the top ten. The sequenced sample consisted of CD4+ T cells from the margin of a lung tumor. J is TRBJ2-1 and V is TRBV6-1, with 8 bases that match TRBD1. The receptor comes from a male donor with lung adenocarcinoma. The CD4 and CD8 labels of this study may be unreliable. The DNA of the CDR3 is TGTGCCAGCAGTACAGGGGCAGCAGGGGGCCGATCGTTCTTC. Translation gives CASSTGAAGGRSFF.